This T cell receptor beta chain was captured in a study of T cells in Graves' hyperthyroidism and ophthalmopathy. Study-wide points: With a median lead of around 6.7 months before onset, the model predicted ophthalmopathy. Most expanded thyroid clonotypes above 0.001 also appeared in blood.

Comment on this clonotype: Its antigen is as yet unknown.

Amplified TCR beta CDR3 regions derived from RNA transcripts. RT-PCR in the first round (using the HTBI primer set) targeted the TCR CDR3. TCRdb recomputed calls from the multiplex PCR reads with MiXCR, one row per CDR3 protein. Among 150,000 or so distinct CDR3 sequences, approximately 20% were seen once, and the ten largest hold roughly 73%. Researchers barred patients who had uncontrolled infection, other autoimmune disease, pregnancy or lactation. This CDR3 contains 19 residues. Germline loops: CDR1 DFQATT, CDR2 SNEGSKA (reference sequence). Trimming removed 0 bases at V and 3 bases at J, with 24 bases between.

This receptor was obtained from a woman aged 45-60 years with Graves' hyperthyroidism that later progressed to Graves' ophthalmopathy. Sequences were obtained from blood. The chain combines TRBV20-1 with TRBJ2-1; D unresolved. DNA for the CDR3: TGCAGTGCTAGAGATTCGTTCCTTACACTCCCGAAAGACTACAATGAGCAGTTCTTC. Amino acids: CSARDSFLTLPKDYNEQFF.